A single T cell receptor (beta chain) is shown here with its context. The CDR3 runs to 13 residues. Germline V gives CDR1 MGHDK, CDR2 SYGVNS. The V end was cut by 0 bases, the J end by 4 bases, with 6 bases between. TCR sequencing covered a few patients who responded to pembrolizumab. These data come from a study of PD-1 blockade in mismatch repair-deficient tumors. TCRdb's copy holds only in-frame clones and misses some; the assay was immunoSEQ multiplex PCR. The sample yields 100,000 or so clones, under 90% seen once. Sequencing used peripheral blood, obtained roughly 35 weeks after starting pembrolizumab. This clonotype was obtained from an adult with mismatch repair-deficient cancer. The chain combines TRBV25-1 with TRBJ2-5; possibly TRBD2 for D (5 bases). This chain's CDR3 is CASSEYGVETQYF. Here the CDR3 DNA reads TGTGCCAGCAGTGAATACGGGGTAGAGACCCAGTACTTC.